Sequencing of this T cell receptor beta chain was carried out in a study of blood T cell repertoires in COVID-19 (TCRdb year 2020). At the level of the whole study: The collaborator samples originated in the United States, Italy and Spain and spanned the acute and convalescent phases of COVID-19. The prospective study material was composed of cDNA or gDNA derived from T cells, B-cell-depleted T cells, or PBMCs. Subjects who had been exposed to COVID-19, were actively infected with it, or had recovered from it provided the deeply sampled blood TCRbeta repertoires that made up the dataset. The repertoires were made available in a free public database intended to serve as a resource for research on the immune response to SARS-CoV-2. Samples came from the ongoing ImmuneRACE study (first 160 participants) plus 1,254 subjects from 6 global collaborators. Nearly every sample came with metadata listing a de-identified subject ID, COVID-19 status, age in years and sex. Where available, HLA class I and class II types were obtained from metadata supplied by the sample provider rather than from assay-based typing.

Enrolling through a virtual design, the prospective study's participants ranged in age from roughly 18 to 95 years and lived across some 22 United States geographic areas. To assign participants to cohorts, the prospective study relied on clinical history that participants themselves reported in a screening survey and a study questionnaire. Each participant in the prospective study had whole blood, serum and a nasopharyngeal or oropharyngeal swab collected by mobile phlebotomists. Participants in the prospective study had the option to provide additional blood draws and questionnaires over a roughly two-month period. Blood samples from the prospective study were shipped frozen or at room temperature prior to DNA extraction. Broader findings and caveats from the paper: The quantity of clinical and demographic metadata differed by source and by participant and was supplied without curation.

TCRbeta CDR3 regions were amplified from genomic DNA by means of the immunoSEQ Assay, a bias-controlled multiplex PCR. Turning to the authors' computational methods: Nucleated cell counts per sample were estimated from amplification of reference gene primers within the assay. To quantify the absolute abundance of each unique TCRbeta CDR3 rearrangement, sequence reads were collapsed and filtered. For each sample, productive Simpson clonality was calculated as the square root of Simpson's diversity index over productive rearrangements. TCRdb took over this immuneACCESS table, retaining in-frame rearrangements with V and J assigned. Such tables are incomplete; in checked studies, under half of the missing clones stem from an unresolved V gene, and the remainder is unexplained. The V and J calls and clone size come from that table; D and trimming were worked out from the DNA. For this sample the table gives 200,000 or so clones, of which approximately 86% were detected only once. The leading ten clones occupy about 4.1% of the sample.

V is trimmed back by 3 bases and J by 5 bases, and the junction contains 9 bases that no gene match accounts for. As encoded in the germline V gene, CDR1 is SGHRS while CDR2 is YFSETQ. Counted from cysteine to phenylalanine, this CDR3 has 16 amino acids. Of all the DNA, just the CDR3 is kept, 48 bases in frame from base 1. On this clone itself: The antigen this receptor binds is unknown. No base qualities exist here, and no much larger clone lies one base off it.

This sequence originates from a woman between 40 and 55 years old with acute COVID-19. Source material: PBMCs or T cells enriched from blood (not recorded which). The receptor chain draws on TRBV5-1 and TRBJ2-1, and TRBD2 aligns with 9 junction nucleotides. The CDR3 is CASSSTSGSRNNEQFF. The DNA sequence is TGCGCCAGCAGCTCGACTAGCGGCTCTAGGAACAATGAGCAGTTCTTC.